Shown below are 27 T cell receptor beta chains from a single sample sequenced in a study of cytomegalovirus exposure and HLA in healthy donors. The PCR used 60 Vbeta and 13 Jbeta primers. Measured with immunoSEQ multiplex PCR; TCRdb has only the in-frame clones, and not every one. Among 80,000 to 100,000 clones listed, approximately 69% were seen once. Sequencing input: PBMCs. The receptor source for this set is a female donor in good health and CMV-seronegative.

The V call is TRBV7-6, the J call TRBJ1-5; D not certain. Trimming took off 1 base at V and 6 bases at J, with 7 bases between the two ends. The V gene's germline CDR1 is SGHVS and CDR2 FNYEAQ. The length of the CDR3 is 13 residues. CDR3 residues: CASSLDEGQPQHF. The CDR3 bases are TGTGCCAGCAGCTTAGATGAGGGTCAGCCCCAGCATTTT.

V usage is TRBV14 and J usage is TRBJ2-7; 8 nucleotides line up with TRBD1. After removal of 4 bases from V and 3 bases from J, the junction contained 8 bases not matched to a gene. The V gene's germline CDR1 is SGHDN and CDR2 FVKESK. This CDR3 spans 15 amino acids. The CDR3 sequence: CASSPLRDRNYEQYF. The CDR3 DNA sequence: TGTGCCAGCAGCCCCTTAAGGGACAGGAACTACGAGCAGTACTTC.

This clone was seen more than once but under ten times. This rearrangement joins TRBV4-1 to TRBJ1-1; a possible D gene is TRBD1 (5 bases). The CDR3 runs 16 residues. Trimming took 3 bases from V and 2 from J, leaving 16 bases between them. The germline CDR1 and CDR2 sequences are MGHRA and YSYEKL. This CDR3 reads CASSQSPGLLNTEAFF. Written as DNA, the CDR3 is TGCGCCAGCAGCCAGTCTCCGGGACTCCTTAACACTGAAGCTTTCTTT.

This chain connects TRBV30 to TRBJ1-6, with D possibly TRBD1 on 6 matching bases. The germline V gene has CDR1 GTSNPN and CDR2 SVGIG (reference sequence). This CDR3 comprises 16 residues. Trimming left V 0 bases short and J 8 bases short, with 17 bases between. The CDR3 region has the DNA TGTGCCTGGAGTGTATTATCCCGACAGGTAGATTCACCCCTCCACTTT. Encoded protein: CAWSVLSRQVDSPLHF.

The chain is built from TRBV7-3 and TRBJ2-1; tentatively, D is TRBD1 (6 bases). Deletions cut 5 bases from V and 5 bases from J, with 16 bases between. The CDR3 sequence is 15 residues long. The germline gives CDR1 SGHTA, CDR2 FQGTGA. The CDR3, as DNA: TGTGCCAGCAGCCAACCCGACAGGCGGAACAATGAGCAGTTCTTC. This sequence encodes CASSQPDRRNNEQFF.

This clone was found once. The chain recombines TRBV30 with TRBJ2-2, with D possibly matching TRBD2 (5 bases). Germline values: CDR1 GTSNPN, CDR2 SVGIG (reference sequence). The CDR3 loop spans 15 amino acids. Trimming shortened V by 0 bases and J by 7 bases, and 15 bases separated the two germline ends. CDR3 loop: CAWSVRTGVVGELFF. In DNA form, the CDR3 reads TGTGCCTGGAGTGTACGAACCGGGGTTGTCGGGGAGCTGTTTTTT.

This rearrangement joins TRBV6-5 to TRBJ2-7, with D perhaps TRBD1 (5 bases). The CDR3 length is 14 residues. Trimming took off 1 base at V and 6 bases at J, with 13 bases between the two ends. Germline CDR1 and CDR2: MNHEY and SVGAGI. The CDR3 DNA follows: TGTGCCAGCAGTTACTATCAGGGTGACCCCGAGCAGTACTTC. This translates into CASSYYQGDPEQYF.

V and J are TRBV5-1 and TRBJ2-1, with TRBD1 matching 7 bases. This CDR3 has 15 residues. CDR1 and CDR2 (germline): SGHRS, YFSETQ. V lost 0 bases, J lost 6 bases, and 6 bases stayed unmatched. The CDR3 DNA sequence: TGCGCCAGCAGCTTGGAGTCAGGGGGTATCAATGAGCAGTTCTTC. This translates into CASSLESGGINEQFF.

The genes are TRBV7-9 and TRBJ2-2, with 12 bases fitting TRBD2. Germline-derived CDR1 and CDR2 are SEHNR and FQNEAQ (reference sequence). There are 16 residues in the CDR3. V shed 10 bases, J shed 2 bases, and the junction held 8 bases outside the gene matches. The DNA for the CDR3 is TGTGCCATTCCATCGACTAGCGGGAGAAACACCGGGGAGCTGTTTTTT. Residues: CAIPSTSGRNTGELFF.

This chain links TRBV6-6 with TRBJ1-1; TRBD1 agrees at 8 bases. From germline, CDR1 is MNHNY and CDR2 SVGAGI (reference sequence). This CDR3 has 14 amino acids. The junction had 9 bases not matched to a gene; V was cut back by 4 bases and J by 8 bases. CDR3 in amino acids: CASSSRGRGSEAFF. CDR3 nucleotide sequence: TGTGCCAGCAGTTCCAGGGGGCGCGGGTCCGAAGCTTTCTTT.

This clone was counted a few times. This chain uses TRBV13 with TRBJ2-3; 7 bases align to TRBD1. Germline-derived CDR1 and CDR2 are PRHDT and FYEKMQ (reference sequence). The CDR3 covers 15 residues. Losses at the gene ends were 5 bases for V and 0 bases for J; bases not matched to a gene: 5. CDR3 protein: CASSTGQESTDTQYF. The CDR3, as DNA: TGTGCCAGCAGCACCGGACAGGAGAGCACAGATACGCAGTATTTT.

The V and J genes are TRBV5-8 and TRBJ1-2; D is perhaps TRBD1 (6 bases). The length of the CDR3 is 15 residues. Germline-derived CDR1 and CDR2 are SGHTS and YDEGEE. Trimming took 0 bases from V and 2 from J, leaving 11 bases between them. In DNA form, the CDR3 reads TGTGCCAGCAGCTTGGTCTGGGGGCGGAACTATGGCTACACCTTC. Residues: CASSLVWGRNYGYTF.

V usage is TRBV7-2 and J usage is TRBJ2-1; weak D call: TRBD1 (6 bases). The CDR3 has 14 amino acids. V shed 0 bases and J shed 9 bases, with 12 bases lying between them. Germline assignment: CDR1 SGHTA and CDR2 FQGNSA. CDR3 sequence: CASSLARDMGEQFF. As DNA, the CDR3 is TGTGCCAGCAGCTTAGCAAGGGACATGGGTGAGCAGTTCTTC.

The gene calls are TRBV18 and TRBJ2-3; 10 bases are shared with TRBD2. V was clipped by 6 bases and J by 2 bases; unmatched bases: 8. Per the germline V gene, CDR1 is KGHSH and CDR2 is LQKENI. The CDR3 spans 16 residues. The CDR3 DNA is TGTGCCAGCTCGCAATCGGGACTAGCGATCACAGATACGCAGTATTTT. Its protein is CASSQSGLAITDTQYF.

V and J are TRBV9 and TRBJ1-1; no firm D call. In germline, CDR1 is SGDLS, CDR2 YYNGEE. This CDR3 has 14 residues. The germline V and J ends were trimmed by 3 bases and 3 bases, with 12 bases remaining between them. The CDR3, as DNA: TGTGCCAGCAGCGCCCATTCGAGAGACACTGAAGCTTTCTTT. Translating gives CASSAHSRDTEAFF.

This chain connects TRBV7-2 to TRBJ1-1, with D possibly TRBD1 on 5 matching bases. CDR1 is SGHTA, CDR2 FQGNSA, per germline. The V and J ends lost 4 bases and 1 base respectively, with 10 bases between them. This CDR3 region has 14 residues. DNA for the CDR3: TGTGCCAGCAGCTCCCATCAGGGGAACACTGAAGCTTTCTTT. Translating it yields CASSSHQGNTEAFF.

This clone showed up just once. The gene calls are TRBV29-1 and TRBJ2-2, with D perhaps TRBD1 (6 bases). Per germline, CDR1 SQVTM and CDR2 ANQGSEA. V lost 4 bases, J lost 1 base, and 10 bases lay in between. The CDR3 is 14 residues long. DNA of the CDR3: TGCAGCGTTGGTGGGACAAAGAACACCGGGGAGCTGTTTTTT. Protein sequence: CSVGGTKNTGELFF.

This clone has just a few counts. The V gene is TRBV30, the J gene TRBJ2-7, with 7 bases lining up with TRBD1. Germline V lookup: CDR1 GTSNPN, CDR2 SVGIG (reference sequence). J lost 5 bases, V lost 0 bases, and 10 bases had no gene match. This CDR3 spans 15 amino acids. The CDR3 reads CAWSVPKGGLNEQYF. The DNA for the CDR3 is TGTGCCTGGAGTGTACCTAAAGGGGGCCTAAACGAGCAGTACTTC.

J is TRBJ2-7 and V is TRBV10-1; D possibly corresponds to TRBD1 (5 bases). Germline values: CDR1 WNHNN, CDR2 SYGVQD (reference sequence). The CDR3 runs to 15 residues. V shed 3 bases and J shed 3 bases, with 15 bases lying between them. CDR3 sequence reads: CASSEGAPGNYEQYF. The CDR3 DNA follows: TGCGCCAGCAGTGAAGGGGCCCCTGGAAACTACGAGCAGTACTTC.

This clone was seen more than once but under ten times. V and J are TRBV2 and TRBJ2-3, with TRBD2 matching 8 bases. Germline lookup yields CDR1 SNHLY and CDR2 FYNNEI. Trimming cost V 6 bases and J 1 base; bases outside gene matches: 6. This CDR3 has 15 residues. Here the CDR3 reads CASSPRGGGTDTQYF. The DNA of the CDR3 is TGTGCCAGCAGCCCCCGGGGGGGCGGCACAGATACGCAGTATTTT. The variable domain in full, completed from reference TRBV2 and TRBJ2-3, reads EPEVTQTPSHQVTQMGQEVILRCVPISNHLYFYWYRQILGQKVEFLVSFYNNEISEKSEIFDDQFSVERPDGSNFTLKIRSTKLEDSAMYFCASSPRGGGTDTQYFGPGTRLTVL.

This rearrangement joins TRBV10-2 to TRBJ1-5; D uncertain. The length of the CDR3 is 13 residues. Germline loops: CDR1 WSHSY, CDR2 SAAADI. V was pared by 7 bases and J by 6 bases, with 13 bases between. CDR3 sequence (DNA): TGCGCCAGCACACAGTTCCTCGGTCAGCCCCAGCATTTT. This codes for CASTQFLGQPQHF.

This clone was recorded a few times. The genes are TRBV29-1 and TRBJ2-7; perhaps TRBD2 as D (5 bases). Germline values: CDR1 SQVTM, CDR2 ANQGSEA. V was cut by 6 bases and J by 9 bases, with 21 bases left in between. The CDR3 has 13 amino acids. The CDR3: CSVGGLDPRLQYF. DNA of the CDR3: TGCAGCGTAGGAGGACTGGACCCTAGACTGCAGTACTTC.

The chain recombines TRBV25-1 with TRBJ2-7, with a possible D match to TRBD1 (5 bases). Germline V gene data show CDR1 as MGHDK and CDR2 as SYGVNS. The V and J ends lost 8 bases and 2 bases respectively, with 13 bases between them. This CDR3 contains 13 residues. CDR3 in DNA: TGTGCCAGCTCTCCAGGGTCGACCTACGAGCAGTACTTC. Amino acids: CASSPGSTYEQYF.

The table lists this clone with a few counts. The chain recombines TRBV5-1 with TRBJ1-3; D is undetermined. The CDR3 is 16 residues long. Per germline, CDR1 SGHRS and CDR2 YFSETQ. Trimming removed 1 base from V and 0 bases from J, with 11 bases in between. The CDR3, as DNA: TGCGCCAGCAGCTTGTCCGGGTCCCTCTCTGGAAACACCATATATTTT. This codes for CASSLSGSLSGNTIYF.

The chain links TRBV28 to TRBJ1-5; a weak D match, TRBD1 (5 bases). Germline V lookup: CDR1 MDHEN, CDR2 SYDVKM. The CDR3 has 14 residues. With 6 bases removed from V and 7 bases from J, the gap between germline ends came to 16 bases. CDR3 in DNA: TGTGCCAGCAGAGGGGTGTCCGAGTACCAGCCCCAGCATTTT. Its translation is CASRGVSEYQPQHF.

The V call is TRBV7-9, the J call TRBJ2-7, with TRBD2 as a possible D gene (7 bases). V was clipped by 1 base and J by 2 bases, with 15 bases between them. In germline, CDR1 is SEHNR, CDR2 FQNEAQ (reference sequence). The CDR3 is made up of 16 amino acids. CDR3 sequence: CASSLVGGGQAYEQYF. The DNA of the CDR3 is TGTGCCAGCAGCTTAGTGGGGGGGGGACAAGCCTACGAGCAGTACTTC.

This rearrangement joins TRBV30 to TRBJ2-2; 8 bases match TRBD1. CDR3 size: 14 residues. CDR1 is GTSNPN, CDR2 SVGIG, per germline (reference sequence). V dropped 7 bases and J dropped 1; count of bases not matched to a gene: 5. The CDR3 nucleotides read TGTGCCTCACTGACAGGGGTGAACACCGGGGAGCTGTTTTTT. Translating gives CASLTGVNTGELFF.